The rows below give T cell receptor beta chains drawn from one sample of a study of blood T cell repertoires in COVID-19. This table comes from immunoSEQ multiplex PCR, and its TCRdb copy is limited to in-frame clones, with some not included. The table shows under 90,000 clones, with 70% to 90% occurring only once. The sample was peripheral blood. The origin of the receptors is an older man with active or convalescent COVID-19. CDR3s include the opening cysteine and the closing phenylalanine or tryptophan. Fields, in order: clone size, V gene, J gene, D gene, CDR3 DNA, CDR3 protein. A D gene is named only where the DNA matches it firmly. The listing skips clone size in some rows; elsewhere it reads once, few, many or a size class.

few	TRBV19	TRBJ2-2	.	TGTGCCAGTAGTTGGGCAAATACCGGGGAGCTGTTTTTT	CASSWANTGELFF
.	TRBV7-2	TRBJ1-5	TRBD1	TGTGCCAGCAGCTTTCAAGGACAGGGGATCCAGCCCCAGCATTTT	CASSFQGQGIQPQHF
few	TRBV2	TRBJ2-7	TRBD2	TGTGCCACGGGACTAGCGGGAGGGCCTTACGAGCAGTACTTC	CATGLAGGPYEQYF
.	TRBV5-6	TRBJ1-5	.	TGTGCCAGCAGCTTCCGATCCGCGACTTACAATCAGCCCCAGCATTTT	CASSFRSATYNQPQHF
.	TRBV9	TRBJ2-2	.	TGTGCCAGCAGTACTAGCTTAGCCGGGGAGCTGTTTTTT	CASSTSLAGELFF
.	TRBV7-3	TRBJ2-2	TRBD1	TGTGCCAGCAGCTTATCCCGCCAGACAGGGGGCTTGAACACCGGGGAGCTGTTTTTT	CASSLSRQTGGLNTGELFF
.	TRBV5-6	TRBJ2-3	TRBD2	TGTGCCAGCAGCACTGGACTAGGGACAGATACGCAGTATTTT	CASSTGLGTDTQYF
.	TRBV18	TRBJ2-7	TRBD2	TGTGCCAGCTCCCCTAGTCAGCGGGGTTCGGAGCAGTACTTC	CASSPSQRGSEQYF
.	TRBV11-2	TRBJ1-3	.	TGTGCCAGCAGCTTCCCACAGAATACCTATTCTGGAAACACCATATATTTT	CASSFPQNTYSGNTIYF
.	TRBV6-5	TRBJ1-2	.	TGTGCCAGCAGTTACCGACTACTCGGTGGTGACTATGGCTACACCTTC	CASSYRLLGGDYGYTF
.	TRBV7-3	TRBJ2-3	.	TGTGCCAGCAGCTTAATGCCTGGGAGAAGGCAGTATTTT	CASSLMPGRRQYF
.	TRBV19	TRBJ1-2	TRBD1	TGTGCCAGTATCGACAGGGGAGCATACTATGGCTACACCTTC	CASIDRGAYYGYTF
.	TRBV6-2/TRBV6-3	TRBJ1-1	.	TGTGCCAGCAGTACCCCCGGGGGCACTGAAGCTTTCTTT	CASSTPGGTEAFF
.	TRBV7-6	TRBJ1-1	.	TGTGCCAGCAGCCCCGGTGGGAACACTGAAGCTTTCTTT	CASSPGGNTEAFF
few	TRBV4-2	TRBJ1-6	.	TGTGCCAGCAGCCAAGATCCCCTCGGACAGCATAATTCACCCCTCCACTTT	CASSQDPLGQHNSPLHF
.	TRBV2	TRBJ2-5	TRBD1	TGTGCCAGCAGTGCGTGGACAGGTTGGGAGGAGACCCAGTACTTC	CASSAWTGWEETQYF
.	TRBV19	TRBJ2-5	TRBD1	TGTGCCAGTAGTATAGGAAGAGGGACAGGGTTGGCCGAGACCCAGTACTTC	CASSIGRGTGLAETQYF
.	TRBV27	TRBJ1-1	.	TGTGCCAGCAGTTTATTAGGGGTGAACACTGAAGCTTTCTTT	CASSLLGVNTEAFF
.	TRBV28	TRBJ2-7	TRBD1	TGTGCCAGCAGTTTAGAGAGAGGACAGGGAGGCTACGAGCAGTACTTC	CASSLERGQGGYEQYF
.	TRBV6-5	TRBJ1-1	.	TGTGCCAGCAGTTACCGGTGGGGGGACACTGAAGCTTTCTTT	CASSYRWGDTEAFF
once	TRBV28	TRBJ2-1	TRBD2	TGTGCCACCCACTACGGGGCAGGACTAGCGGGAGGGCCGGATGAGCAGTTCTTC	CATHYGAGLAGGPDEQFF
.	TRBV11-2	TRBJ2-3	TRBD2	TGTGCCAGCAGCTTAACGATGGCGGGAGGGACAGATACGCAGTATTTT	CASSLTMAGGTDTQYF
.	TRBV12-3/TRBV12-4	TRBJ2-7	TRBD1	TGTGCCAGCAGCGATCGACAGGGCAGGAGCTACTTC	CASSDRQGRSYF
.	TRBV24-1	TRBJ1-5	.	TGTGCCACCAGTGCCAGTAATCAGCCCCAGCATTTT	CATSASNQPQHF
.	TRBV5-1	TRBJ2-5	.	TGCGCCAGCAGCTTCAGCACAGCGGTCTCCTTGGAGACCCAGTACTTC	CASSFSTAVSLETQYF
.	TRBV2	TRBJ1-2	.	TGTGCCAGCAGGCGAGAACCTACTAACTATGGCTACACCTTC	CASRREPTNYGYTF
.	TRBV7-8	TRBJ2-1	.	TGTGCCAGCAGCTTAGAGATTTTCTTGAGCTCCTACAATGAGCAGTTCTTC	CASSLEIFLSSYNEQFF
.	TRBV10-3	TRBJ1-2	TRBD1	TGTGCCATCAGTGCTGGACAGGGGAACTATGGCTACACCTTC	CAISAGQGNYGYTF
.	TRBV6-5	TRBJ1-1	.	TGTGCCAGCGGGGGAGGTCGGGACACTGAAGCTTTCTTT	CASGGGRDTEAFF
.	TRBV6-5	TRBJ2-3	.	TGTGCCAGCCCTTGGGGGGGGCATTCAGATACGCAGTATTTT	CASPWGGHSDTQYF
.	TRBV30	TRBJ1-2	.	TGTGCCTGGAGTGTACTCAGGAACTATGGCTACACCTTC	CAWSVLRNYGYTF
.	TRBV19	TRBJ2-2	.	TGTGCCAGTTCTCTGGGACTCCTCACCGGGGAGCTGTTTTTT	CASSLGLLTGELFF
once	TRBV6-1	TRBJ2-5	.	TGTGCCAGCAGTGATTTTATGACAGTGGAGACCCAGTACTTC	CASSDFMTVETQYF
.	TRBV5-1	TRBJ2-1	TRBD2	TGCGCCAGCAGTGATACTAGCGGGGGAGATTACAATGAGCAGTTCTTC	CASSDTSGGDYNEQFF
.	TRBV7-7	TRBJ2-5	.	TGTGCCAGCAGCTTTTCCCCCGGGGAGACCCAGTACTTC	CASSFSPGETQYF
.	TRBV13	TRBJ2-2	TRBD2	TGTGCCAGCAGCCCACCGGGACTAGCTGGCGCCGGGGAGCTGTTTTTT	CASSPPGLAGAGELFF
once	TRBV2	TRBJ1-4	TRBD1	TGTGCCAGCACGGCGACAGGGTATGAAAAACTGTTTTTT	CASTATGYEKLFF
once	TRBV11-3	TRBJ2-3	.	TGTGCCAGCAGCCACAACACAGATACGCAGTATTTT	CASSHNTDTQYF
.	TRBV27	TRBJ2-1	.	TGTGCCAGCAGTTTGATGCCATCAGGTGAGCAGTTCTTC	CASSLMPSGEQFF
.	TRBV2	TRBJ2-5	.	TGTGCCAGCAGTGAGGCCCTAGGGGTGGAGACCCAGTACTTC	CASSEALGVETQYF
.	TRBV5-1	TRBJ1-1	.	TGCGCCAGCAGCTCTCAGGCGAACACTGAAGCTTTCTTT	CASSSQANTEAFF
few	TRBV2	TRBJ1-6	TRBD1	TGTGCCAGCACAGGGGGGCCGAATTCACCCCTCCACTTT	CASTGGPNSPLHF
.	TRBV7-9	TRBJ2-5	.	TGTGCCAGCAGGTTACAGGGCAAACTAGAGACCCAGTACTTC	CASRLQGKLETQYF
.	TRBV19	TRBJ1-2	TRBD1	TGTGCCAGTAGTATAGACCGGGACAGGGGGCCCGGCTACACCTTC	CASSIDRDRGPGYTF
.	TRBV30	TRBJ1-2	TRBD1	TGTGCCTCGAAGACAGGGTATGGCTACACCTTC	CASKTGYGYTF
once	TRBV7-6	TRBJ1-2	TRBD1	TGTGCCAGCAGCTTCCTGACAGGGGGCGCGGAAAACTATGGCTACACCTTC	CASSFLTGGAENYGYTF
.	TRBV2	TRBJ1-2	TRBD1	TGTGCCAGCAAGGCCCAACAGGGGACTAACTATGGCTACACCTTC	CASKAQQGTNYGYTF
.	TRBV19	TRBJ2-3	TRBD2	TGTGCCAGCCTATCACGGGGGGGCCATGCAGATACGCAGTATTTT	CASLSRGGHADTQYF
.	TRBV5-1	TRBJ2-1	.	TGCGCCAGCAGCCCCTTGAGTTCCAATGAGCAGTTCTTC	CASSPLSSNEQFF
once	TRBV5-1	TRBJ1-1	.	TGCGCCAGCAGCTTGGATATAGTTAACACTGAAGCTTTCTTT	CASSLDIVNTEAFF
.	TRBV29-1	TRBJ2-2	.	TGCAGCGGTGGTGGCAGCACCGGGGAGCTGTTTTTT	CSGGGSTGELFF
.	TRBV5-1	TRBJ2-6	TRBD1	TGCGCCAGCAGCTTGGCCGGGACAGGGGCTGGGGCCAACGTCCTGACTTTC	CASSLAGTGAGANVLTF
.	TRBV20-1	TRBJ2-5	TRBD2	TGCAGTGCTAGTCCCCTCGGACTAGGTCAGGAGACCCAGTACTTC	CSASPLGLGQETQYF
.	TRBV19	TRBJ1-5	.	TGTGCCAGTAGTAGCCCCCGGACAGTGGGAGACGCGCCCCAGCATTTT	CASSSPRTVGDAPQHF
.	TRBV30	TRBJ1-6	.	TGTGCCTGGAGTGTTGAGGTTCGCTTTAATTCACCCCTCCACTTT	CAWSVEVRFNSPLHF
.	TRBV7-8	TRBJ2-1	.	TGTGCCAGCAGCTTTGGGACAAACAATGAGCAGTTCTTC	CASSFGTNNEQFF
few	TRBV28	TRBJ2-7	.	TGTGCCAGCAGGGCCCCCCACCTCTACGAGCAGTACTTC	CASRAPHLYEQYF
.	TRBV14	TRBJ1-2	.	TGTGCCAGCAGCCAAGATAGGCTTGGCGAGATATACGGCGGCGGCTACACCTTC	CASSQDRLGEIYGGGYTF
.	TRBV7-2	TRBJ2-5	TRBD2	TGTGCCAGCAGCGCCTTTCTAGCGGGGGGCGAGACCCAGTACTTC	CASSAFLAGGETQYF